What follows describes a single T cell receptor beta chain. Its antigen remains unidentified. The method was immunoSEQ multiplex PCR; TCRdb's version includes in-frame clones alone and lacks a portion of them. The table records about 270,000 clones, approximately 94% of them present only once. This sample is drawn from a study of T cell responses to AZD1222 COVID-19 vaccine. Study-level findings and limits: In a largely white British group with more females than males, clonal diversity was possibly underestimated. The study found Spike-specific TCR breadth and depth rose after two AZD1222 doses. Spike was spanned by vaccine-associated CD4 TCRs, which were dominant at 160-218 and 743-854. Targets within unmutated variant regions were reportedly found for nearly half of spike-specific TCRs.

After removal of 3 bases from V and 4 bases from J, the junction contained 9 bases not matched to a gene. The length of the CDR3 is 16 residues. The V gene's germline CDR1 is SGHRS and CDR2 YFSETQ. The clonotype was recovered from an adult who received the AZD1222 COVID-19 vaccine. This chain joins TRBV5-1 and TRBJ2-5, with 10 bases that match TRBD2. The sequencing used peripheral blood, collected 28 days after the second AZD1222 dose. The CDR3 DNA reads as TGCGCCAGCAGCTCGCTAGCGGGGGAAGACCGAGAGACCCAGTACTTC. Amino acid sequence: CASSSLAGEDRETQYF. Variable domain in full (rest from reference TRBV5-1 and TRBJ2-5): KAGVTQTPRYLIKTRGQQVTLSCSPISGHRSVSWYQQTPGQGLQFLFEYFSETQRNKGNFPGRFSGRQFSNSRSEMNVSTLELGDSALYLCASSSLAGEDRETQYFGPGTRLLVL.